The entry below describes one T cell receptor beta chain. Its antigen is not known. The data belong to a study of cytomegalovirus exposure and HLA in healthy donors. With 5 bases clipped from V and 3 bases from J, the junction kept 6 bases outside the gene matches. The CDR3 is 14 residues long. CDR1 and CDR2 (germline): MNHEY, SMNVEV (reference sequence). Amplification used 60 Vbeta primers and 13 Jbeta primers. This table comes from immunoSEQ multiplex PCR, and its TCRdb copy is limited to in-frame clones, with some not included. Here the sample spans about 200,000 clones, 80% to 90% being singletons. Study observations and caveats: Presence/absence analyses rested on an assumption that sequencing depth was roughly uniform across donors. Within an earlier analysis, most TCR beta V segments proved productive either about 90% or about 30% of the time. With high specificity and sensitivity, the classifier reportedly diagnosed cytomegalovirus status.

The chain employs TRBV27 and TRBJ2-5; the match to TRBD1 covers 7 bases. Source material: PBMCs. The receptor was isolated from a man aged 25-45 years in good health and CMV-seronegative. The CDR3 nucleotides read TGTGCCAGCAGTCCACAGGGGATGAAAGAGACCCAGTACTTC. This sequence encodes CASSPQGMKETQYF.